This TCR beta chain was captured by sequencing in a study of naive and memory T cell subsets. Trimming took 4 bases from V and 1 from J, leaving 13 bases between them. Per the germline V gene, CDR1 is DFQATT and CDR2 is SNEGSKA (reference sequence). CDR3 size: 14 residues. The beta constant-region primer was an equimolar mix of two oligonucleotides covering TRBC1 and TRBC2. Ligated cDNA was amplified by four rounds of PCR with nested alpha and beta constant-region primers and SP2. TCRdb re-called the UMI-ligation and nested PCR reads through MiXCR, storing one row per CDR3 protein. The data show about 120,000 distinct CDR3 sequences, over 30% seen once.

This rearrangement joins TRBV20-1 to TRBJ1-1; D perhaps matches TRBD1 (5 bases). This sequence was found in a human donor in good health. The sequencing input was central memory CD4+ T cells from blood. The CDR3 DNA sequence: TGCAGTGCTACGTTGCGGGACGGGAACACTGAAGCTTTCTTT. It translates to CSATLRDGNTEAFF.